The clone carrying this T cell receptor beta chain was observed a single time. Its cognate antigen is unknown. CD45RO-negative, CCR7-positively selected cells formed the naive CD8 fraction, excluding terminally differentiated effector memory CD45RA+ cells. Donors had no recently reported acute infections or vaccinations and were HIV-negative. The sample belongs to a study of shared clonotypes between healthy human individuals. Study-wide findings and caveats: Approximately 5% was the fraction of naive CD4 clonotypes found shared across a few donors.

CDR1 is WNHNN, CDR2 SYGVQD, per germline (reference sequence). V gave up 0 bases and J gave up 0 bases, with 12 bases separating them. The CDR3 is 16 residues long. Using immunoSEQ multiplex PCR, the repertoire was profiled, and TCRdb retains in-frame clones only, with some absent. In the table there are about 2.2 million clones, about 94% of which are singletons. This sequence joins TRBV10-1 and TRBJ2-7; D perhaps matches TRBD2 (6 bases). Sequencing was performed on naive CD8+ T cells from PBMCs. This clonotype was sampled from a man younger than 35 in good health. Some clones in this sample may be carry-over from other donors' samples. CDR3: CASSESAGPFSYEQYF. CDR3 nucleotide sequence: TGCGCCAGCAGTGAGTCCGCGGGGCCCTTCTCCTACGAGCAGTACTTC.